The 20 T cell receptor beta chains reported below all come from one sample, sequenced in a study of Ad26.COV2.S vaccination and SARS-CoV-2 variants. Noted treatment: around 19 received Ad26.COV2.S at low or high dose, single or two shots; 5 received placebo; per-sample allocation not given. Each sample was drawn 63 days after the first injection (of vaccine or placebo). Assay: immunoSEQ multiplex PCR; the TCRdb copy retains only in-frame clones and omits some. The data contain about half a million clones, roughly nine tenths of them seen just once; the ten biggest clones take up 1.7%. This sample comprised peripheral blood, obtained in a trial of Ad26.COV2.S vaccine versus placebo. These receptors originate from a person aged 18 to 59 who received the Ad26.COV2.S COVID-19 vaccine or a placebo.

The V call is TRBV7-9, the J call TRBJ1-1; D not resolved. The CDR3 sequence is 14 residues long. The germline CDR1 and CDR2 sequences are SEHNR and FQNEAQ (reference sequence). Between the trimmed V and J ends, which lost 2 bases and 1 base, there was a span of 8 bases. The CDR3 spells CASSLMSGNTEAFF. In nucleotides, the CDR3 is TGTGCCAGCAGCTTAATGTCAGGGAACACTGAAGCTTTCTTT.

The table lists this clone with a few counts. The J gene is TRBJ1-1, the V gene TRBV29-1; D perhaps matches TRBD1 (6 bases). The V and J ends lost 2 bases and 0 bases respectively, with 10 bases between them. Germline V gene data show CDR1 as SQVTM and CDR2 as ANQGSEA. CDR3 size: 14 residues. The DNA for the CDR3 is TGCAGCGTTGAATTTGCAGGGGTGAACACTGAAGCTTTCTTT. Protein: CSVEFAGVNTEAFF. Based on the CDR3 plus reference TRBV29-1 and TRBJ1-1, the full variable domain is SAVISQKPSRDICQRGTSLTIQCQVDSQVTMMFWYRQQPGQSLTLIATANQGSEATYESGFVIDKFPISRPNLTFSTLTVSNMSPEDSSIYLCSVEFAGVNTEAFFGQGTRLTVV.

This CDR3 is CASSEGTLRTDTQYF. In nucleotides, the CDR3 is TGCGCCAGCAGTGAGGGGACACTTCGCACAGATACGCAGTATTTT. The V call is TRBV10-1, the J call TRBJ2-3; D possibly corresponds to TRBD1 (6 bases). Trimming took off 2 bases at V and 1 base at J, with 10 bases between the two ends. The CDR3 extends over 15 amino acids. In germline, CDR1 is WNHNN, CDR2 SYGVQD (reference sequence).

The genes are TRBV14 and TRBJ1-1; D call uncertain. The CDR3 has 13 residues. The V end was cut by 5 bases, the J end by 1 base, with 8 bases between. CDR1 SGHDN and CDR2 FVKESK come from the germline V gene. The CDR3 sequence is CASSSHRNTEAFF. The CDR3 nucleotides read TGTGCCAGCAGCTCCCACAGGAACACTGAAGCTTTCTTT.

The gene calls are TRBV9 and TRBJ2-7; D is uncertain. V was pared by 4 bases and J by 0 bases, with 11 bases between. The CDR3 length is 14 residues. The germline gives CDR1 SGDLS, CDR2 YYNGEE. CDR3 residues: CASSYTGSSYEQYF. In DNA form, the CDR3 reads TGTGCCAGCAGCTATACCGGAAGCTCCTACGAGCAGTACTTC. The full variable domain, completed using reference TRBV9 and TRBJ2-7, is DSGVTQTPKHLITATGQRVTLRCSPRSGDLSVYWYQQSLDQGLQFLIQYYNGEERAKGNILERFSAQQFPDLHSELNLSSLELGDSALYFCASSYTGSSYEQYFGPGTRLTVT.

This clone was recorded only once. This chain links TRBV15 with TRBJ2-7, with D possibly TRBD1 on 6 matching bases. This CDR3 is built from 15 residues. V was clipped by 4 bases and J by 3 bases, with 16 bases between them. The V gene's germline CDR1 is LNHNV and CDR2 YYDKDF (reference sequence). CDR3 sequence reads: CATSTSDRNLYEQYF. DNA of the CDR3: TGTGCCACCAGCACTTCAGACAGGAATCTCTACGAGCAGTACTTC.

V is TRBV18 and J is TRBJ2-6; no clear D gene. The V and J ends lost 2 bases and 2 bases respectively, with 7 bases between them. This CDR3 is built from 15 residues. CDR1 KGHSH and CDR2 LQKENI come from the germline V gene. The CDR3 nucleotides read TGTGCCAGCTCACCAGAGGTCCCTGGGGCCAACGTCCTGACTTTC. Amino acids: CASSPEVPGANVLTF.

The chain carries TRBV6-1 and TRBJ2-3, with unresolved D. CDR3 length equals 11 residues. Trimming pared 0 bases from V and 6 bases from J, leaving 1 base between. In germline, CDR1 is MNHNS, CDR2 SASEGT. CDR3 nucleotides: TGTGCCAGCAGTGAAGCCGATACGCAGTATTTT. Protein: CASSEADTQYF.

The chain links TRBV4-1 to TRBJ1-3; TRBD1 might be the D (5 bases). The CDR3 runs 14 residues. The germline V gene has CDR1 MGHRA and CDR2 YSYEKL. V gave up 4 bases and J gave up 9 bases, with 16 bases separating them. The CDR3 loop reads CASSPLLGVGTIYF. CDR3 in DNA: TGCGCCAGCAGCCCCCTGTTAGGGGTCGGCACCATATATTTT.

This chain joins TRBV5-1 and TRBJ2-1; 9 bases map to TRBD2. V lost 5 bases and J lost 2; bases outside the gene matches: 2. Looked up from germline, CDR1 is SGHRS and CDR2 is YFSETQ. The CDR3 covers 14 residues. CDR3 region: CASSGTSPYNEQFF. In nucleotides, the CDR3 is TGCGCCAGCAGTGGGACTAGCCCCTACAATGAGCAGTTCTTC.

V is TRBV25-1 and J is TRBJ2-7; TRBD1 matches 7 bases. J gave up 4 bases and V 0 bases, and 12 bases lay outside the gene matches. The germline V gene encodes CDR1 MGHDK and CDR2 SYGVNS. This CDR3 is 17 amino acids long. CDR3 bases: TGTGCCAGCAGTGAATATCCAAAGGGACAGAACTTATACGAGCAGTACTTC. The encoded protein is CASSEYPKGQNLYEQYF.

This rearrangement joins TRBV6-4 to TRBJ2-2; 8 bases map to TRBD2. CDR1 MRHNA and CDR2 SNTAGT come from the germline V gene. V lost 6 bases to trimming and J lost 2 bases; unmatched junction nucleotides: 5. This CDR3 spans 15 amino acids. CDR3: CASSPGGGNTGELFF. CDR3 DNA sequence: TGTGCCAGCAGCCCGGGAGGGGGTAACACCGGGGAGCTGTTTTTT.

The gene calls are TRBV15 and TRBJ2-5; 8 bases fit TRBD2. Looked up from germline, CDR1 is LNHNV and CDR2 is YYDKDF (reference sequence). The J segment lost 2 bases and the V segment lost 1 base, leaving 15 bases of the junction unmatched. The length of the CDR3 is 19 residues. The CDR3 spells CATSRARGTSNILQETQYF. CDR3 coding DNA: TGTGCCACCAGCAGAGCCCGTGGGACTAGTAATATTTTACAAGAGACCCAGTACTTC.

The chain is built from TRBV6-5 and TRBJ2-1; tentatively, D is TRBD2 (5 bases). The CDR3 is 15 residues long. CDR1 and CDR2 (germline): MNHEY, SVGAGI. Trimming stripped 4 bases from V and 8 bases from J, with 18 bases between. CDR3 sequence reads: CASSLTLGLRDEQFF. CDR3 coding DNA: TGTGCCAGCAGTTTAACACTGGGGTTGAGGGATGAGCAGTTCTTC.

This clone came up once. Here the CDR3 reads CAASRGRGFSGNTIYF. For the CDR3, the DNA is TGTGCCGCTTCGCGGGGGCGCGGCTTCTCTGGAAACACCATATATTTT. This chain links TRBV3-1 (or the pseudogene TRBV3-2) with TRBJ1-3; D possibly corresponds to TRBD1 (6 bases). The length of the CDR3 is 16 residues. Per germline, CDR1 LGHDT and CDR2 YNNKEL (reference sequence). The V and J ends lost 11 bases and 0 bases respectively, with 20 bases between them.

In its sample, this clone was seen a few times. Here the CDR3 DNA reads TGTGCCAGCAGTCGAGACAGCTTCAATCAGCCCCAGCATTTT. It encodes CASSRDSFNQPQHF. The V and J genes are TRBV7-9 and TRBJ1-5, with a weak D call TRBD1 (5 bases). This CDR3 has 14 residues. Germline V gives CDR1 SEHNR, CDR2 FQNEAQ (reference sequence). The V and J ends lost 6 bases and 3 bases respectively, with 12 bases between them.

The chain joins TRBV18 to TRBJ2-3, with a tentative D call TRBD2 (7 bases). Trimming shortened V by 2 bases and J by 0 bases, and 12 bases separated the two germline ends. Germline CDR1 KGHSH, CDR2 LQKENI. CDR3 length: 16 residues. This CDR3 reads CASSPWGGPSTDTQYF. DNA for the CDR3: TGTGCCAGCTCACCATGGGGGGGCCCGAGCACAGATACGCAGTATTTT.

This sequence joins TRBV19 and TRBJ1-2; TRBD1 aligns across 9 bases. Trimming cost V 5 bases and J 4 bases; bases outside gene matches: 8. This CDR3 region has 15 residues. Germline loops: CDR1 LNHDA, CDR2 SQIVND (reference sequence). CDR3: CASSLRTGAFYGYTF. CDR3 nucleotides: TGTGCCAGTAGTCTCCGGACAGGGGCTTTCTATGGCTACACCTTC. Based on the CDR3 plus reference TRBV19 and TRBJ1-2, the full variable domain is DGGITQSPKYLFRKEGQNVTLSCEQNLNHDAMYWYRQDPGQGLRLIYYSQIVNDFQKGDIAEGYSVSREKKESFPLTVTSAQKNPTAFYLCASSLRTGAFYGYTFGSGTRLTVV.

This chain uses TRBV13 with TRBJ1-3; TRBD1 agrees at 9 bases. This CDR3 spans 15 amino acids. Germline assignment: CDR1 PRHDT and CDR2 FYEKMQ (reference sequence). V gave up 5 bases and J gave up 4 bases; unmatched junction bases: 6. The DNA for the CDR3 is TGTGCCAGCAGCCAATACAGGGGGCCGGGAAACACCATATATTTT. Amino acids: CASSQYRGPGNTIYF.

V is TRBV7-2 and J is TRBJ2-7; the D gene is possibly TRBD2 (6 bases). CDR3 length: 12 residues. Germline-derived CDR1 and CDR2 are SGHTA and FQGNSA. Deletions cut 5 bases from V and 6 bases from J, with 11 bases between. CDR3 protein: CASSLGGAEQYF. CDR3 DNA sequence: TGTGCCAGCAGCCTCGGAGGGGCCGAGCAGTACTTC.